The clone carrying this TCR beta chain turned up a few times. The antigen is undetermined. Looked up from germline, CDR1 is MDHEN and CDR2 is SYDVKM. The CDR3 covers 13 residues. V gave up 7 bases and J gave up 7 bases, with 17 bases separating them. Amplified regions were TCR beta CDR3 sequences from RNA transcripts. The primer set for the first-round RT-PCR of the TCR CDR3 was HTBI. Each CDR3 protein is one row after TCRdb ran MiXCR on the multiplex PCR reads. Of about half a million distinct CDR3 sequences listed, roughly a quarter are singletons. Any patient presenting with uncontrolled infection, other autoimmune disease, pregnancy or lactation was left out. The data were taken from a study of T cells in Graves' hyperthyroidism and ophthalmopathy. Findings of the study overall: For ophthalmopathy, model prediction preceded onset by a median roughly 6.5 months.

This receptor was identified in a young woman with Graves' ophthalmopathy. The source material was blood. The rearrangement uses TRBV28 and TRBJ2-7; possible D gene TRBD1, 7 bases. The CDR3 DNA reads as TGTGCCAGCACCTCGGGGCAGGGGGGTGAGCAGTACTTC. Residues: CASTSGQGGEQYF.